The rows below give T cell receptor beta chains drawn from one sample of a study of siplizumab effects on memory and regulatory T cells. Sequencing used immunoSEQ multiplex PCR; TCRdb keeps in-frame clones, though not all of them. In the table there are fewer than 85,000 clones, roughly 90% of which are singletons. Sequencing used Tregs sorted from blood. All receptors come from a human donor in good health. Both conserved end residues are part of each CDR3. D genes are given only for firm matches. Part of the rows lack a size; the others show once, few, many or a class for expanded clones.

CDR3 protein,CDR3 DNA,J gene,D gene,clone size,V gene
CSAVTGGKDTF,TGCAGTGCTGTAACAGGGGGAAAAGACACCTTC,TRBJ1-2,TRBD1,once,TRBV20-1
CATSRDGRSLNTEAFF,TGTGCCACCAGCAGAGACGGAAGAAGCCTGAACACTGAAGCTTTCTTT,TRBJ1-1,NA,NA,TRBV15
CASSQVLAGGPNEQFF,TGCGCCAGCAGCCAAGTACTAGCGGGGGGACCCAATGAGCAGTTCTTC,TRBJ2-1,TRBD2,NA,TRBV4-1
CASRTIANTQYF,TGTGCCAGCAGAACAATCGCAAATACGCAGTATTTT,TRBJ2-3,NA,few,TRBV2
CASAPDRMIFNEQFF,TGTGCCAGTGCCCCTGACAGGATGATATTCAATGAGCAGTTCTTC,TRBJ2-1,NA,once,TRBV19
CASSLGIGGESRNEQFF,TGTGCCAGCAGCTTAGGAATTGGCGGGGAATCGCGCAATGAGCAGTTCTTC,TRBJ2-1,NA,NA,TRBV7-9
CASRVLGSGNQPQHF,TGTGCCAGCAGAGTGTTAGGCAGCGGAAACCAGCCCCAGCATTTT,TRBJ1-5,NA,NA,TRBV2
CASSPNRGTTDTQYF,TGTGCCAGCAGCCCCAACCGGGGGACGACAGATACGCAGTATTTT,TRBJ2-3,NA,NA,TRBV7-9
CAISGTSGGAFSYNEQFF,TGTGCCATCAGTGGGACTAGCGGGGGGGCGTTTTCCTACAATGAGCAGTTCTTC,TRBJ2-1,TRBD2,NA,TRBV10-3
CASSSQETQYF,TGTGCCAGCAGCTCCCAAGAGACCCAGTACTTC,TRBJ2-5,NA,NA,TRBV7-9
CASSLRARGEKLFF,TGTGCCAGCAGTTTAAGGGCCCGGGGTGAAAAACTGTTTTTT,TRBJ1-4,NA,NA,TRBV28
CASSDISLKWGTQYF,TGTGCCAGCAGTGATATTAGCCTCAAGTGGGGGACCCAGTACTTC,TRBJ2-5,NA,NA,TRBV2
CASATGVYEQYF,TGTGCCAGCGCGACAGGGGTATACGAGCAGTACTTC,TRBJ2-7,TRBD1,NA,TRBV27
CASKTGKGEAFF,TGTGCCAGTAAGACAGGGAAAGGTGAAGCTTTCTTT,TRBJ1-1,TRBD1,NA,TRBV11-2
CASSPNDRGRTEAFF,TGTGCCAGCAGCCCCAACGACAGGGGCAGGACTGAAGCTTTCTTT,TRBJ1-1,TRBD1,NA,TRBV7-3
CASSFLAGGPGETQYF,TGTGCCAGCAGCTTCTTAGCGGGGGGGCCAGGAGAGACCCAGTACTTC,TRBJ2-5,TRBD2,NA,TRBV7-2
CASSQDRGYGYTF,TGCGCCAGCAGCCAGGACAGGGGATATGGCTACACCTTC,TRBJ1-2,TRBD1,NA,TRBV4-3
CASSLAGVYEQYF,TGTGCCAGCAGCCTAGCGGGGGTCTACGAGCAGTACTTC,TRBJ2-7,TRBD2,NA,TRBV7-2
CASSRQGIAEQYF,TGTGCCAGCAGCCGACAGGGAATTGCCGAGCAGTACTTC,TRBJ2-7,TRBD1,NA,TRBV7-9
CASSIGWTGPGANVLTF,TGTGCCAGTAGTATAGGATGGACAGGGCCGGGGGCCAACGTCCTGACTTTC,TRBJ2-6,TRBD1,NA,TRBV19
CASSLGGAGSGTEQYF,TGCGCCAGCAGCTTGGGAGGAGCGGGCAGTGGCACCGAGCAGTACTTC,TRBJ2-7,NA,NA,TRBV5-1
CAWNQLGTGMGGYTF,TGTGCCTGGAACCAACTGGGGACAGGGATGGGTGGCTACACCTTC,TRBJ1-2,TRBD1,NA,TRBV30
CASSQGRFLFF,TGTGCCAGCAGCCAAGGCAGATTTCTGTTCTTC,TRBJ2-1,NA,NA,TRBV14
CASSYVEGRGYTF,TGTGCCAGCAGTTACGTAGAGGGACGGGGCTACACCTTC,TRBJ1-2,NA,few,TRBV6-5
CASGRRTVTPYEQYF,TGTGCCAGCGGCAGAAGGACAGTCACCCCCTACGAGCAGTACTTC,TRBJ2-7,NA,NA,TRBV6-5
CASSYSGSGGTGELFF,TGTGCCAGCAGTTACTCCGGTAGCGGGGGGACCGGGGAGCTGTTTTTT,TRBJ2-2,TRBD2,once,TRBV6-5
CASLPGTSGGYTDTQYF,TGCGCCAGCCTACCCGGGACTAGCGGGGGATACACAGATACGCAGTATTTT,TRBJ2-3,TRBD2,NA,TRBV5-1
CASRTHWGAENNEQYF,TGTGCCAGTAGAACCCATTGGGGGGCGGAAAACAACGAGCAGTACTTC,TRBJ2-7,NA,NA,TRBV19
CASSPGQGNEKLFF,TGTGCCAGCAGCCCGGGACAGGGGAATGAAAAACTGTTTTTT,TRBJ1-4,TRBD1,few,TRBV7-9
CASAGGPRDTQYF,TGTGCCAGCGCGGGGGGGCCGAGAGATACGCAGTATTTT,TRBJ2-3,TRBD2,once,TRBV6-1
CATTGTGPEAFF,TGTGCCACCACAGGGACGGGTCCTGAAGCTTTCTTT,TRBJ1-1,NA,NA,TRBV6-1
CASGRTPYEQYF,TGTGCCAGCGGCCGAACCCCCTACGAGCAGTACTTC,TRBJ2-7,NA,NA,TRBV5-5
CASSVRANSYNEQFF,TGTGCCAGCAGCGTCAGGGCGAACTCCTACAATGAGCAGTTCTTC,TRBJ2-1,NA,NA,TRBV9
CATAYGSGNTIYF,TGTGCCACCGCTTACGGATCTGGAAACACCATATATTTT,TRBJ1-3,NA,NA,TRBV5-6
CASSYLGQGNTEAFF,TGTGCCAGCAGTTACCTGGGACAGGGGAACACTGAAGCTTTCTTT,TRBJ1-1,TRBD1,NA,TRBV6-5
CASSTLGSNGYTF,TGTGCCAGCAGCACCCTGGGCAGTAATGGCTACACCTTC,TRBJ1-2,NA,NA,TRBV5-5
CAWAGQGFYEQYF,TGTGCCTGGGCGGGACAGGGATTCTACGAGCAGTACTTC,TRBJ2-7,TRBD1,NA,TRBV30
CSVTGESYNEQFF,TGCAGCGTTACAGGGGAGTCCTACAATGAGCAGTTCTTC,TRBJ2-1,TRBD1,NA,TRBV29-1
CASSVRNTDTQYF,TGTGCCAGCAGCGTACGGAACACAGATACGCAGTATTTT,TRBJ2-3,NA,once,TRBV7-9
CASSARGGGNEKLFF,TGTGCCAGCAGTGCCCGGGGGGGTGGGAATGAAAAACTGTTTTTT,TRBJ1-4,NA,NA,TRBV27
CASSYQSNTEAFF,TGTGCCAGCAGTTACCAGAGTAACACTGAAGCTTTCTTT,TRBJ1-1,NA,NA,TRBV6-5
CASSLAGQGWYEQYF,TGCGCCAGCAGCTTGGCGGGACAGGGATGGTACGAGCAGTACTTC,TRBJ2-7,TRBD1,NA,TRBV5-1
CASSQGATNEKLFF,TGTGCCAGCTCACAGGGTGCAACTAATGAAAAACTGTTTTTT,TRBJ1-4,NA,NA,TRBV18
CASPIGYNQPQHF,TGCGCCAGTCCTATAGGGTACAATCAGCCCCAGCATTTT,TRBJ1-5,NA,NA,TRBV10-1
CASSYSGQGGSPLHF,TGTGCCAGCAGTTACTCGGGGCAGGGAGGTTCACCCCTCCACTTT,TRBJ1-6,NA,NA,TRBV6-5
CASRGPLGGNTIYF,TGTGCCAGCAGGGGACCGCTCGGTGGAAACACCATATATTTT,TRBJ1-3,NA,NA,TRBV7-3
CASSQTGAGYGYTF,TGTGCCAGCAGCCAGACAGGGGCGGGCTATGGCTACACCTTC,TRBJ1-2,TRBD1,NA,TRBV5-4